The 4 T cell receptor beta chains below all came from one sample that was sequenced in a study of CD8+ T cells in alopecia areata. RNA, once extracted, was reverse transcribed into cDNA for use as the sequencing template. TCRdb keeps only in-frame clones here, not all; method: immunoSEQ multiplex PCR. The sample shows roughly 120,000 clones, no singletons; the ten largest hold about 20%. The specimen was lesional skin. These receptors came from a C3H/HeJ mouse with alopecia areata. The strain's MHC type: H2-k.

This clone occurred a few times. Translating the DNA gives a protein that differs from the TCRdb entry at residue 13; the protein shown here is that DNA translation. All gene names here are mouse names. The read halts 3 residues ahead of the CDR3 end, with the missing end drawn from the germline J gene. The rearrangement uses TRBV13-3 and TRBJ1-6, with 7 bases identical to TRBD1. TRBJ1-6 is an ORF, with its function uncertain. J lost 2 bases, V lost 0 bases, and 2 bases had no gene match. Germline V gene lookup returns CDR1 NNHDY and CDR2 SYVADS. The CDR3 covers 16 residues. CDR3 bases read: TGTGCCAGCAGTGATGGGGACAGAACCTATAATTCGCCC. Translating it yields CASSDGDRTYNSP. The complete CDR3 sequence is CASSDGDRTYNSPLYF.

This clone showed up just a few times. Any gene name here is a mouse gene name. The read ends 4 residues shy of where the CDR3 ends; the end is completed using the germline J gene. The genes are TRBV13-2 and TRBJ2-1; 9 nucleotides align to TRBD2. Germline CDR1 reads NNHNN; CDR2 reads SYGAGS (reference sequence). CDR3 size: 16 residues. CDR3 region: CASGDEGGGAVAEQFF. The CDR3 DNA, read in part, is TGTGCCAGCGGTGATGAAGGTGGGGGGGCGGTGGCT.

This clone showed up just a few times. Gene names refer to mouse genes. The DNA ends 4 residues before the CDR3 does, and the rest of the CDR3 is filled in from the germline J gene. The V and J genes are TRBV19 and TRBJ2-7, with 10 bases fitting TRBD2. Germline CDR1 is FNHDT and CDR2 is SITEND (reference sequence). The length of the CDR3 is 14 residues. The CDR3 loop is CASSMTGGSYEQYF. The sequenced CDR3 bases are TGTGCCAGCAGTATGACTGGGGGGTCATAT.

As concerns this clone: The genes are named according to mouse. The CDR3 end falls 4 residues outside the read, so it is completed with the germline J gene. The V and J genes are TRBV13-3 and TRBJ1-1; 8 bases match TRBD1. V was clipped by 1 base and J by 3 bases; unmatched bases: 5. This CDR3 has 15 amino acids. CDR1 and CDR2 from the germline V gene are NNHDY and SYVADS. The DNA read from the CDR3 is TGTGCCAGCAGTGATACCCTCAGGGGGCACACA. Translating it yields CASSDTLRGHT. The CDR3, in full, reads CASSDTLRGHTEVFF.